These 9 T cell receptor beta chains came from one sample sequenced in a study of blood T cell repertoires in COVID-19. Some clones are missing from TCRdb's copy, which holds only in-frame ones; the method was immunoSEQ multiplex PCR. The sample yields under 85,000 clones, around 83% seen once. The sample taken for sequencing was peripheral blood. The receptors originated from a man aged 80 or over with active or convalescent COVID-19.

This clone was seen a few times. The rearrangement uses TRBV6-5 and TRBJ2-7; 10 positions match TRBD2. V was pared by 6 bases and J by 1 base, with 6 bases of the junction left unmatched. This CDR3 is 15 amino acids long. Germline values: CDR1 MNHEY, CDR2 SVGAGI. Written as DNA, the CDR3 is TGTGCCAGCAGAACTAGCGGGGCGGGTTCCTACGAGCAGTACTTC. Protein: CASRTSGAGSYEQYF.

V usage is TRBV5-1 and J usage is TRBJ2-5; 7 positions match TRBD2. Losses at the gene ends were 4 bases for V and 2 bases for J; bases not matched to a gene: 11. The CDR3 has 16 residues. The germline CDR1 and CDR2 sequences are SGHRS and YFSETQ. This CDR3 reads CASSPLQGLPQETQYF. CDR3 DNA: TGCGCCAGCAGCCCCCTTCAGGGACTACCGCAAGAGACCCAGTACTTC.

The rearrangement uses TRBV19 and TRBJ2-3, with D unclear. The CDR3 length is 13 residues. V was shortened by 2 bases and J by 3 bases, with 6 bases between the two germline ends. Germline lookup yields CDR1 LNHDA and CDR2 SQIVND (reference sequence). CDR3 region: CASSISETDTQYF. CDR3 DNA: TGTGCCAGTAGTATATCAGAAACAGATACGCAGTATTTT.

The chain joins TRBV3-1 (or the pseudogene TRBV3-2) to TRBJ2-7; 13 bases fit TRBD2. The CDR3 covers 15 residues. Per the germline V gene, CDR1 is LGHDT and CDR2 is YNNKEL (reference sequence). J gave up 2 bases and V 8 bases, and 6 bases lay outside the gene matches. As DNA, the CDR3 is TGTGCCAGCGCCCTTGGGACTAGCGGGACCTACGAGCAGTACTTC. Encoded protein: CASALGTSGTYEQYF.

The rearrangement uses TRBV10-3 and TRBJ2-7; TRBD1 matches 10 bases. The CDR3 has 14 residues. Germline V gene data show CDR1 as ENHRY and CDR2 as SYGVKD. V lost 6 bases, J lost 3 bases, and 5 bases stayed unmatched. The DNA of the CDR3 is TGTGCCATCAGGGGACAGGGGTTTTTCTACGAGCAGTACTTC. This encodes CAIRGQGFFYEQYF.

This chain joins TRBV15 and TRBJ1-3, with D unclear. The V gene's germline CDR1 is LNHNV and CDR2 YYDKDF (reference sequence). There are 16 residues in the CDR3. V was clipped by 0 bases and J by 0 bases, with 9 bases between them. CDR3 in DNA: TGTGCCACCAGCAGAGATCTGGAGGGCTCTGGAAACACCATATATTTT. Its protein is CATSRDLEGSGNTIYF.

This chain uses TRBV28 with TRBJ2-7; 8 bases agree with TRBD2. The CDR3 contains 13 residues. V was clipped by 6 bases and J by 3 bases; unmatched bases: 4. Germline CDR1 reads MDHEN; CDR2 reads SYDVKM. This CDR3 is CASSLTSGYEQYF. As DNA, the CDR3 is TGTGCCAGCAGCCTTACTAGCGGCTACGAGCAGTACTTC.

This chain links TRBV7-2 with TRBJ1-2; D not resolved. The V and J ends lost 1 base and 2 bases respectively, with 8 bases between them. The CDR3 is 14 residues long. CDR1 is SGHTA and CDR2 is FQGNSA in the germline V gene. The CDR3 spells CASSLVPENYGYTF. In DNA, the CDR3 is TGTGCCAGCAGCTTAGTCCCAGAAAACTATGGCTACACCTTC.

The chain uses TRBV5-1 and TRBJ2-3; the match to TRBD2 covers 10 bases. CDR3 length: 14 amino acids. Germline CDR1 reads SGHRS; CDR2 reads YFSETQ. Trimming removed 4 bases from V and 1 base from J; junction bases left unmatched: 0. CDR3 sequence (DNA): TGCGCCAGCAGCCTAGCGGGAGGCACAGATACGCAGTATTTT. This gives the protein CASSLAGGTDTQYF. The full variable domain, in which reference TRBV5-1 and TRBJ2-3 provide the parts outside the CDR3, is KAGVTQTPRYLIKTRGQQVTLSCSPISGHRSVSWYQQTPGQGLQFLFEYFSETQRNKGNFPGRFSGRQFSNSRSEMNVSTLELGDSALYLCASSLAGGTDTQYFGPGTRLTVL.